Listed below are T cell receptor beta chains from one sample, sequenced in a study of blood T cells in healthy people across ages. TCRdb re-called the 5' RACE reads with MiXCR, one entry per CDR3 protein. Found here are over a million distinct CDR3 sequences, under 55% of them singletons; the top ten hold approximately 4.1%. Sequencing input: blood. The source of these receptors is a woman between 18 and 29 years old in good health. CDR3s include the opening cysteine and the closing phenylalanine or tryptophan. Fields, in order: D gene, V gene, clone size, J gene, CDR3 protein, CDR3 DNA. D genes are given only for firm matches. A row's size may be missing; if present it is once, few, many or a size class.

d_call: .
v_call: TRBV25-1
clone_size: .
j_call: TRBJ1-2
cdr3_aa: CASSELWDNKGYGYTF
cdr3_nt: TGTGCCAGCAGTGAATTATGGGACAACAAGGGGTATGGCTACACCTTC

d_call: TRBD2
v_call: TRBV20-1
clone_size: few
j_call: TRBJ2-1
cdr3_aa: CSARDGGLAGGVSYNEQFF
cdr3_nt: TGCAGTGCTAGAGATGGGGGGCTAGCGGGAGGGGTATCCTACAATGAGCAGTTCTTC

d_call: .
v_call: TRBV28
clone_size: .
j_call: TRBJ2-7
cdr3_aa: CASSSPPTFYEQYF
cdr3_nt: TGTGCCAGCAGTTCACCCCCGACCTTCTACGAGCAGTACTTC

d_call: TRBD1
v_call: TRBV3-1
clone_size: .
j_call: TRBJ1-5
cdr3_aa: CASSHGTGNQPQHF
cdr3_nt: TGTGCCAGCAGCCACGGGACAGGGAATCAGCCCCAGCATTTT

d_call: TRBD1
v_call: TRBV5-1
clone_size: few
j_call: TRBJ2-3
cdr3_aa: CASSLGTGANTDTQYF
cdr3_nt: TGCGCTAGCAGCTTGGGGACAGGGGCGAACACAGATACGCAGTATTTT

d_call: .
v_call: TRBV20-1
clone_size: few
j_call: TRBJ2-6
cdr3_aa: CSARGHQASGANVLTF
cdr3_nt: TGCAGTGCCCGGGGACACCAAGCCTCTGGGGCCAACGTCCTGACTTTC

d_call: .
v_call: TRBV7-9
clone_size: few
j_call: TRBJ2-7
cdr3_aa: CASSFNPQGGSYEQYF
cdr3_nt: TGTGCCAGCAGCTTTAACCCTCAGGGGGGCTCCTACGAGCAGTACTTC

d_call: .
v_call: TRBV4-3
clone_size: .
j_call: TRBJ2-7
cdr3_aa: CASSQAYRVYEQYF
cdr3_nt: TGCGCCAGCAGCCAAGCGTACCGGGTCTACGAGCAGTACTTC

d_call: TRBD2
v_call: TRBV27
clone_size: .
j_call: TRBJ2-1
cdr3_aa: CASTMTSGTYNEQFF
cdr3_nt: TGTGCCAGCACCATGACTAGCGGGACCTACAATGAGCAGTTCTTC

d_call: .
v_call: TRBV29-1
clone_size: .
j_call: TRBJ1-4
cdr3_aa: CSANQGATNEKLFF
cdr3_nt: TGCAGCGCAAACCAAGGAGCAACTAACGAAAAACTGTTTTTT

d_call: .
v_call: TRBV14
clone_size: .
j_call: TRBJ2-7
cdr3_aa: CASSQAGLPDEQYF
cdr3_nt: TGTGCCAGCAGCCAAGCAGGGTTACCTGACGAGCAGTACTTC

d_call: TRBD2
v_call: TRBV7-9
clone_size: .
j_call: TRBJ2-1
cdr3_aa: CASSLGVAGGLEQFF
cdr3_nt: TGTGCCAGCAGCTTAGGAGTAGCGGGAGGTCTTGAGCAGTTCTTC

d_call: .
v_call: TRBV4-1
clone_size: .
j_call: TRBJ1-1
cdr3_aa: CASSQEVGPKAFF
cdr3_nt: TGCGCCAGCAGCCAAGAAGTAGGGCCTAAAGCTTTCTTT

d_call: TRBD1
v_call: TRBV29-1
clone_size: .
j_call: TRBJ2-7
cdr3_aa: CSVEDRGDRARGYF
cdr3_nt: TGCAGCGTTGAAGATCGGGGGGACAGGGCTCGGGGGTACTTC